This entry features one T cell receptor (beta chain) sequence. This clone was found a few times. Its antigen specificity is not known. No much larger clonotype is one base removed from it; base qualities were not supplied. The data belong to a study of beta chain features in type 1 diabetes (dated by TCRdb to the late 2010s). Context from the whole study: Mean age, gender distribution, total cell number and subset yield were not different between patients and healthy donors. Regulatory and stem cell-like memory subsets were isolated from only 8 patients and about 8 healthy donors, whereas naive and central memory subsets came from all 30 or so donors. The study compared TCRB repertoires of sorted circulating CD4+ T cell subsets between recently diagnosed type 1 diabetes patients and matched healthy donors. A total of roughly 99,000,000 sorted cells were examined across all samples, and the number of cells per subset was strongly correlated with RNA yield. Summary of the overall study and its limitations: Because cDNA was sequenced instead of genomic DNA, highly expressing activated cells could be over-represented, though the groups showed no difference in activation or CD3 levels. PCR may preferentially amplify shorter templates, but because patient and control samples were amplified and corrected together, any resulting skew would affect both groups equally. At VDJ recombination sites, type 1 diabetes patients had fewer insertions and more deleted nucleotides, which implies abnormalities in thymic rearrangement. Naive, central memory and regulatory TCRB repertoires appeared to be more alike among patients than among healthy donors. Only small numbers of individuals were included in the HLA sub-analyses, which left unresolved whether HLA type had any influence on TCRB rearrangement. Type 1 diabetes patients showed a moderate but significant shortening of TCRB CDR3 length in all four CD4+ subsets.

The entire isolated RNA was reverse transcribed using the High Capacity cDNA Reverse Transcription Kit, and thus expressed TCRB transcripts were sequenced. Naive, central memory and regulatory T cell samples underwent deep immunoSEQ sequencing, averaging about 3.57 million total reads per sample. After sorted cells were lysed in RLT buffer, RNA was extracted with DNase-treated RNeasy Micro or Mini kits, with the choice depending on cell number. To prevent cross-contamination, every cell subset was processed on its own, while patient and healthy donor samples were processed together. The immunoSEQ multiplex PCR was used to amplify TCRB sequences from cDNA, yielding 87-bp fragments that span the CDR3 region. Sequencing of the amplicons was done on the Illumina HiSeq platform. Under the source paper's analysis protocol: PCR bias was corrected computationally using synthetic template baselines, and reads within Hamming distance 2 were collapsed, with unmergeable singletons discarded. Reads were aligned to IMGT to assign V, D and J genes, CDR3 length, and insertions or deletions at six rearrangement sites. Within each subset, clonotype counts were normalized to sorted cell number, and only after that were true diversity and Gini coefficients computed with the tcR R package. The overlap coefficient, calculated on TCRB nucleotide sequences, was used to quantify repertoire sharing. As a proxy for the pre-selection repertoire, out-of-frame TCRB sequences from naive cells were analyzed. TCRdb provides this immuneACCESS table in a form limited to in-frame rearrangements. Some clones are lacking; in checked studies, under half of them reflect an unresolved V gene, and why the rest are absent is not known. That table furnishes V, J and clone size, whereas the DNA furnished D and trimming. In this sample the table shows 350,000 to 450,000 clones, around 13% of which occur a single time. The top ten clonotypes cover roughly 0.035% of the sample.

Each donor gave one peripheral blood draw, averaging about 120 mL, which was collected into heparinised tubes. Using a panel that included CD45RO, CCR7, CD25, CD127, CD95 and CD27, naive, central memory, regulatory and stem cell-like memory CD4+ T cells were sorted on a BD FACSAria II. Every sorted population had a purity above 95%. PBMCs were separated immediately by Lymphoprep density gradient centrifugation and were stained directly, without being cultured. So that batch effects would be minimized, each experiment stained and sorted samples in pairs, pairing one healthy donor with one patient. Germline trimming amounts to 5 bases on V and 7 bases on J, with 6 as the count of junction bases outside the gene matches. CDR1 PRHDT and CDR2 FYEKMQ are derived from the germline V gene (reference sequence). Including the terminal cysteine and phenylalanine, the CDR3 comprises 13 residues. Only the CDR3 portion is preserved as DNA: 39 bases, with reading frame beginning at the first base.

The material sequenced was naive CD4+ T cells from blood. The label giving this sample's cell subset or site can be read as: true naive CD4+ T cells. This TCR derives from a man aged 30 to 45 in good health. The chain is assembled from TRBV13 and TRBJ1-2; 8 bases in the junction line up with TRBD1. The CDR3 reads CASSKDRDRGYTF. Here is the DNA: TGTGCCAGCAGCAAGGACAGGGATCGTGGCTACACCTTC.